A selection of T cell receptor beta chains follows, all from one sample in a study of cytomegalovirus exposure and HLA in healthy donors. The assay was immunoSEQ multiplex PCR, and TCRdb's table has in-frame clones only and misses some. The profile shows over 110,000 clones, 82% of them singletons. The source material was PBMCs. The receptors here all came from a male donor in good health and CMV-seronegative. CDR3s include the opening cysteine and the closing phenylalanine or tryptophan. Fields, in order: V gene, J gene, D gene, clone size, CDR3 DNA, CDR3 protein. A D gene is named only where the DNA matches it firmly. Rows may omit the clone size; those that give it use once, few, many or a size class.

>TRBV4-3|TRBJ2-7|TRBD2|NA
TGCGCCAGCAGCCAAGATGGGAAGAGCGGGGAGGGCGGCGAGCAGTACTTC
CASSQDGKSGEGGEQYF
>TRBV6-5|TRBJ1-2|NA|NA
TGTGCCAGCAGTTACTCGATCGGGGCAGGGGACGGCTACACCTTC
CASSYSIGAGDGYTF
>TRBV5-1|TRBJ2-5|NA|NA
TGCGCCAGCAGCTTGGAACCGAGGGCAGAAGAGACCCAGTACTTC
CASSLEPRAEETQYF
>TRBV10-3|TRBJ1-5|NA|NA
TGTGCCATCAGTGAGTCGACGGGGGGCGGGAACAATCAGCCCCAGCATTTT
CAISESTGGGNNQPQHF
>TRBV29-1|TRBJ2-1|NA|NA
TGCAGCGTTGAAACTAGCAATAGGCTCAATGAGCAGTTCTTC
CSVETSNRLNEQFF
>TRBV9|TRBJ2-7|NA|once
TGTGCCAGCAGCGGACGGACAAACACCTACGAGCAGTACTTC
CASSGRTNTYEQYF
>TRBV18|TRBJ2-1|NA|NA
TGTGCCAGCTCACCCCGATCAGTAGCGGCAAACCCCCACAATGAGCAGTTCTTC
CASSPRSVAANPHNEQFF
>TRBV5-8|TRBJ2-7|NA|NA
TGTGCCAGCAGCTTGGTCCGGGACAATAAGTACGAGCAGTACTTC
CASSLVRDNKYEQYF
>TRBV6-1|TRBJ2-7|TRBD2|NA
TGTGCCAGCAGTGAACTAGCGGGGTACGAGCAGTACTTC
CASSELAGYEQYF
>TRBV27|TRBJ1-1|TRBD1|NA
TGTGTCAGCAGTTTTAGAGGACAGGGAATTCGCACTGAAGCTTTCTTT
CVSSFRGQGIRTEAFF
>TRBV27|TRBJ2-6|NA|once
TGTGCCAGCAGTTTAAAATCTAGCCGACCGGGCAACGTCCTGACTTTC
CASSLKSSRPGNVLTF
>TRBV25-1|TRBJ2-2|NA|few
TGTGCCAGCAGCCGCCAGGGGGGGGAGCTGTTTTTT
CASSRQGGELFF
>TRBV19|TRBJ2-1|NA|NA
TGTGCCAGTAGCGCGGACTTGGAAAACAATGAGCAGTTCTTC
CASSADLENNEQFF
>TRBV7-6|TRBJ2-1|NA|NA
TGTGCCAGCAGCCGAAACCCGGTGGAGGATGAGCAGTTCTTC
CASSRNPVEDEQFF
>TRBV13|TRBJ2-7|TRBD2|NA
TGTGCCAGCAGCCCCCGGGAGGGGTCCTCCTACGAGCAGTACTTC
CASSPREGSSYEQYF
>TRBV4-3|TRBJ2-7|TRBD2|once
TGCGCCAGCAGCCAAGACCTCCTCCAAGGACTAGCAGGCTACGAGCAGTACTTC
CASSQDLLQGLAGYEQYF
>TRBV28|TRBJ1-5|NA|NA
TGTGCCAGCAGTTTAGGGCAGGGGAGCAATCAGCCCCAGCATTTT
CASSLGQGSNQPQHF
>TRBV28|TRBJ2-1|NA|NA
TGTGCCAGCAGTAACGGGGAGGGAGGGGGTGAGCAGTTCTTC
CASSNGEGGGEQFF
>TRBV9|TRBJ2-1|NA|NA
TGTGCCAGCAGCGTAGCTGCGGGATATGGCAATGAGCAGTTCTTC
CASSVAAGYGNEQFF
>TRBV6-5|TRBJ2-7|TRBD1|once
TGTGCCAGCAGTTACCTTACAGGGGGCAGTTACGAGCAGTACTTC
CASSYLTGGSYEQYF
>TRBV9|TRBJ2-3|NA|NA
TGTGCCAGCAGCGTAGCCTACGGTGGCACAGATACGCAGTATTTT
CASSVAYGGTDTQYF
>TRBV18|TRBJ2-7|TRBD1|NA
TGTGCCAGCTCACCGGGGACAGGGCACGAGCAGTACTTC
CASSPGTGHEQYF
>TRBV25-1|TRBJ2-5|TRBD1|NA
TGTGCCAGCAGTGGACAGGGTCGCGAGACCCAGTACTTC
CASSGQGRETQYF